Sequencing of this TCR beta chain was carried out in a study of healthy donors' naive CD4 and CD8 T cells. Study conclusions and caveats: CDR3 charge plus V and J genes appeared to account for around an eighth of CD4/CD8 variance.

In regard to this clonotype: No antigen is known for it. The junction departs from the called germline gene at one end, perhaps through a read error.

Each TCR library used roughly 510 ng of total RNA and a linear amplification protocol. Using its own MiXCR run on the reads, TCRdb lists one record per CDR3 protein. Among around 200,000 distinct CDR3 sequences listed, around 70% were seen once. Naive CD4+ cells were sorted as CD4+CD8-CD45RO-CD45RA+; naive CD8+ as CD8+CD4-CD45RA+CD27bright. Germline V lookup: CDR1 SGHKS, CDR2 YYEKEE (reference sequence). CDR3 length equals 13 residues. The chain employs TRBV5-5 and TRBJ1-1; 9 bases are shared with TRBD1. Material: naive CD4+ and CD8+ T cells sorted from blood, pooled from several donors. The sequence was obtained from a pool of human donors in good health; the sample pools cells from several healthy donors. The DNA of the CDR3 is TGTGCCAGCAGCCGTACAGGGGGCACTGAAGCCTTCTTT. It codes for CASSRTGGTEAFF.